One sample yielded the 9 T cell receptor beta chains listed below, sequenced in a study of OX40 agonist ivuxolimab in advanced cancers. The data were produced by immunoSEQ multiplex PCR, yet TCRdb's version contains in-frame clones alone and is incomplete. Altogether around 6,300 clones are present, about 84% being singletons, with the ten largest covering approximately 19%. The specimen was CD4+ or CD8+ T cells sorted from blood, collected in a trial of the OX40 agonist ivuxolimab. The receptors come from an adult with an advanced solid tumor such as melanoma, head and neck, liver or kidney cancer.

The V gene is TRBV7-9, the J gene TRBJ2-4; 7 bases are shared with TRBD1. This CDR3 has 15 residues. The junction had 7 bases not matched to a gene; V was cut back by 4 bases and J by 4 bases. CDR1 and CDR2 (germline): SEHNR, FQNEAQ (reference sequence). The CDR3 loop is CASSSWDSKKNIQYF. In DNA, the CDR3 is TGTGCCAGCAGCTCCTGGGACAGCAAAAAAAACATTCAGTACTTC.

The CDR3 DNA is TGCGCCAGCAGCCAACCACTAGCGGGGGCTTTAGATACGCAGTATTTT. This gives the protein CASSQPLAGALDTQYF. The chain has TRBV4-1 and TRBJ2-3, with 11 bases that match TRBD2. CDR1 and CDR2 from the germline V gene are MGHRA and YSYEKL. V gave up 2 bases and J gave up 5 bases; unmatched junction bases: 6. CDR3 length: 16 residues.

To note about this clone: Other DNA sequences in the same sample also yield this CDR3. This chain joins TRBV21-1 and TRBJ2-5; the table assigns TRBD2, which was not confirmed against the DNA. TRBV21-1 is shown as a pseudogene. CDR3 length equals 18 residues. The CDR3 region has the DNA TGTGCCAGCAGCAAAGAAAGGAGGGGGGGGGCGTATCAAGAGACCCAGTACTTC. Amino acids: CASSKERRGGAYQETQYF.

CDR3 sequence: CASSESPFTGELFF. The CDR3, as DNA: TGCGCCAGCAGTGAGTCCCCTTTCACCGGGGAGCTGTTTTTT. J is TRBJ2-2 and V is TRBV10-1; unclear D gene. The V gene's germline CDR1 is WNHNN and CDR2 SYGVQD (reference sequence). V lost 0 bases and J lost 4, with 6 bases in between. CDR3 length: 14 residues.

The chain combines TRBV29-1 with TRBJ1-4; D perhaps matches TRBD1 (5 bases). The CDR3 loop spans 14 amino acids. Germline V gene lookup returns CDR1 SQVTM and CDR2 ANQGSEA. The V end was cut by 6 bases, the J end by 2 bases, with 13 bases between. CDR3 bases: TGCAGCGTAGGCAGGGATGGCACTAATGAAAAACTGTTTTTT. The encoded protein is CSVGRDGTNEKLFF.

This clone has a handful of counts. This chain links TRBV6-4 with TRBJ1-1; unclear D gene. Germline values: CDR1 MRHNA, CDR2 SNTAGT. This CDR3 contains 13 residues. Deletions cut 3 bases from V and 2 bases from J, with 7 bases between. CDR3 coding DNA: TGTGCCAGCAGTGAGGGGAGTAACACTGAAGCTTTCTTT. Its protein product is CASSEGSNTEAFF.

The chain links TRBV6-5 to TRBJ1-2; 7 bases align to TRBD1. Per the germline V gene, CDR1 is MNHEY and CDR2 is SVGAGI. The CDR3 runs to 14 residues. J gave up 4 bases and V 6 bases, and 8 bases lay outside the gene matches. The CDR3, as DNA: TGTGCCAGCAGCCCCGAGCGGACAGGCTATGGCTACACCTTC. Protein product: CASSPERTGYGYTF.

The chain has TRBV5-6 and TRBJ2-4, with TRBD2 as a possible D gene (6 bases). CDR1 and CDR2 (germline): SGHDT, YYEEEE. The V gene lost 0 bases and the J gene lost 7 bases, with 14 bases spanning the gap. CDR3 length equals 15 residues. The CDR3 sequence is CASSLGSGRRNIQYF. The CDR3 DNA is TGTGCCAGCAGCTTGGGGAGCGGGCGCCGGAACATTCAGTACTTC. Filled out from reference TRBV5-6 and TRBJ2-4, the complete variable domain reads DAGVTQSPTHLIKTRGQQVTLRCSPKSGHDTVSWYQQALGQGPQFIFQYYEEEERQRGNFPDRFSGHQFPNYSSELNVNALLLGDSALYLCASSLGSGRRNIQYFGAGTRLSVL.

This clone was detected a few times. J is TRBJ2-7 and V is TRBV25-1, with 9 bases that match TRBD1. Germline V gene sequence: CDR1 MGHDK, CDR2 SYGVNS. This CDR3 region has 13 residues. V gave up 8 bases and J gave up 6 bases; unmatched junction bases: 8. DNA for the CDR3: TGTGCCAGCCAAGACAGGGGGGGATTCGAGCAGTACTTC. Its protein is CASQDRGGFEQYF.